This note documents a single T cell receptor beta chain sequence. The data were obtained in a study of blood T cell repertoires in COVID-19. As for the study in general: Samples came from the United States, Italy and Spain, spanning acute and convalescent COVID-19.

The method was immunoSEQ multiplex PCR; TCRdb's version includes in-frame clones alone and lacks a portion of them. The sample comprises 65,000 to 70,000 clones, roughly 73% of which are singletons, and 5% to 7.5% rests with the top ten. The CDR3 extends over 13 amino acids. With 1 base removed from V and 15 bases from J, the gap between germline ends came to 17 bases. The germline CDR1 and CDR2 sequences are SGHTA and FQGNSA. The chain is built from TRBV7-2 and TRBJ2-3; possibly TRBD1 for D (6 bases). The source material was peripheral blood. This TCR was recovered from a woman aged 60 to 75 with acute or convalescent COVID-19. CDR3 DNA sequence: TGTGCCAGCAGCTTAGGGTACCGGGACACATCATATTTT. Residues: CASSLGYRDTSYF.